Below are 3 T cell receptor beta chains sequenced from a single sample in a study of PD-1 blockade in classical Hodgkin lymphoma. Assay used: immunoSEQ multiplex PCR; TCRdb lists only in-frame clones, some missing. The sample lists 20,000 to 25,000 clones; over 75% were seen once. The sample's time point: cycle 4 day 1 (C4D1), after less than 7 weeks of nivolumab. Brentuximab vedotin exposure varied, and every patient relapsed after autologous stem cell transplantation. Magnetic negative selection was used to purify CD4+ T cells from PBMCs that had been thawed. Material: CD4+ T cells from blood, obtained before the fourth cycle of nivolumab. Receptor source: a human donor with classical Hodgkin lymphoma.

This chain connects TRBV7-9 to TRBJ2-5; no firm D call. The CDR3 spans 14 residues. The germline V gene encodes CDR1 SEHNR and CDR2 FQNEAQ (reference sequence). The V gene lost 5 bases and the J gene lost 5 bases, with 15 bases spanning the gap. CDR3 residues: CASSQLQAPETQYF. DNA for the CDR3: TGTGCCAGCAGCCAGCTTCAGGCTCCGGAGACCCAGTACTTC.

The J gene is TRBJ2-3, the V gene TRBV19; 9 nucleotides align to TRBD1. The V and J ends lost 5 bases and 8 bases, in that order; junction bases with no gene match: 11. This CDR3 is 15 amino acids long. The germline gives CDR1 LNHDA, CDR2 SQIVND (reference sequence). Here the CDR3 reads CASSPGQGRAGTQYF. As DNA, the CDR3 is TGTGCCAGTAGTCCGGGACAGGGAAGGGCAGGTACGCAGTATTTT.

This clone was counted a few times. The V call is TRBV5-1, the J call TRBJ1-2; TRBD1 might be the D (5 bases). This CDR3 is 12 amino acids long. V was pared by 4 bases and J by 7 bases, with 11 bases between. Germline V lookup: CDR1 SGHRS, CDR2 YFSETQ. CDR3 bases: TGCGCCAGCAGCCCGGACATCCTTGGCTACACCTTC. Amino acid sequence: CASSPDILGYTF. The full variable domain, completed using reference TRBV5-1 and TRBJ1-2, is KAGVTQTPRYLIKTRGQQVTLSCSPISGHRSVSWYQQTPGQGLQFLFEYFSETQRNKGNFPGRFSGRQFSNSRSEMNVSTLELGDSALYLCASSPDILGYTFGSGTRLTVV.